This T cell receptor beta chain originates from a study of shared clonotypes between healthy human individuals (dated by TCRdb to the early 2020s). For the study in its entirety: The cohort included a few men and a couple of women between 18 and 49 years of age. Per donor, three plates each were used for CD4 naive and CD4 memory, two for CD8 naive, and one for CD8 memory. To estimate repertoire size and how much clonotype sharing occurs between individuals, the study deeply sequenced the blood TCR repertoires of several healthy adults. To increase sequencing depth and limit assay-specific biases, different laboratories used diverse techniques to prepare libraries and sequence TCR repertoires. Each donor's leukapheresis produced roughly between about 0.8 and 10 billion PBMCs. The investigation overall reported the following: Approximately 5% of naive CD4, 3.5% of naive CD8, about 2.1% of memory CD4, and around 0.42% of memory CD8 clonotypes were shared across several donors. Because the study included a small number of donors, the genetic and exposure-history diversity represented was limited. Compared with non-shared clonotypes, the clonotypes found in all four sorted-subset donors had higher generation probabilities. Sampling was restricted to blood, and TCR repertoires in tissues likely differ from the TCR repertoires found in blood. Even with the large sequencing depth, rarefaction of the sorted-subset datasets indicated that sequencing was incomplete. Naive subsets generally had larger estimated clonotype richness than memory subsets. Pairwise subsampling led to the expectation that sequencing depth would affect the degree of clonotype sharing among donors.

TCR CDR3 regions were amplified from genomic DNA by multiplex PCR using the deep immunoSEQ assay. Extracted genomic DNA from each cell subset was spread evenly across all wells of several immunoSEQ 96-well plates, with each plate serving as a replicate. Each replicate PCR for sorted subsets received about 220 ng genomic DNA, equal to about 29,000 T cell genomes. Purified libraries were measured with a Qubit 3.0 fluorometer, size-checked on a Bioanalyzer 2100, and measured again with the KAPA Library Quantification kit. Every immunoSEQ 96-well plate was sequenced on a dedicated single-read 150-cycle Illumina NextSeq 550 flow cell. The source study handled its data this way. Because only junctional sequences without quality scores were contained in the immunoSEQ output, filtering matching that applied to full-length reads could not be performed. Sequences were annotated with PyIR, a Python wrapper for IgBLAST v1.9, and V/J genes and CDR3 were assigned using IMGT germline references. Reads with weak V/J assignments (E-value above 1e-6), missing CDR3, stop codons, out-of-frame junctions, or ambiguous translated residues were removed. V3J clonotypes were defined as sequences sharing an identical inferred V gene, J gene, and CDR3 amino acid sequence. Percentage overlap between repertoires was calculated by dividing the number of shared unique clonotypes by the size of the smaller repertoire. Repertoire richness was assessed with RTK rarefaction, the Chao1 estimator, and Recon v2.1 estimates of unobserved clonotypes. Generation probabilities were computed with OLGA for all TCRbeta clonotypes obtained by the gDNA method from a handful of donors. The clones in this table, taken by TCRdb from immuneACCESS, are in-frame only. Not every clone is retained; where verified, under half of the shortfall comes from an unresolved V gene, and the cause of the rest is unknown. The V and J calls and the clone size are those of that table, but D and trimming were determined from the DNA. This sample comprises about 2.4 million clones, 93% of them detected only once. The ten largest clones take up more than 0.35% of the sample.

Comment on this clone: Which antigen it targets is not known. Base qualities are not provided; no much larger clone lies one nucleotide away.

Donors were healthy HIV-negative adults with no recently reported acute infections or vaccinations. Only Caucasian adults living in Nashville, Tennessee, USA were represented among the donors. CD4+ T cells were enriched by magnetic negative selection, after which naive cells were positively selected on CD45RA and the negative fraction was taken as the memory subset. After blood collection by leukapheresis, PBMCs were isolated using Ficoll-Histopaque density gradient centrifugation and then cryopreserved in the vapor phase of liquid nitrogen. Analytical flow cytometry was used to check the purity and quantity of every magnetically sorted T cell population. Each sorted fraction had its genomic DNA isolated and then quantified by UV absorbance on a Nanodrop 2000c. The receptor was isolated from a man aged 18-30 years in good health. Some clones in this sample may be carry-over from other donors' samples. The sequencing sample was made of naive CD4+ T cells from PBMCs. In light of the paper, this sample's cell subset or site label describes: CD45RA+ positively selected.

The DNA sequence is given as TGTGCCAGCAGCCAAGGCTGGGAAGCTTTCTTT. This encodes CASSQGWEAFF. Recombination connected TRBV7-9 to TRBJ1-1, with no confidently assigned D gene. The CDR3 runs 11 residues from the cysteine to the phenylalanine. Just the 33-base CDR3 DNA is kept, in frame starting at base 1. V and J are truncated by 5 bases and 8 bases respectively, leaving an intervening sequence of 9 bases. From the germline V gene (reference sequence), CDR1 is SEHNR and CDR2 is FQNEAQ. Reference TRBV7-9 and TRBJ1-1 genes cover what lies past the CDR3, so the full variable domain is DTGVSQNPRHKITKRGQNVTFRCDPISEHNRLYWYRQTLGQGPEFLTYFQNEAQLEKSRLLSDRFSAERPKGSFSTLEIQRTEQGDSAMYLCASSQGWEAFFGQGTRLTVV.